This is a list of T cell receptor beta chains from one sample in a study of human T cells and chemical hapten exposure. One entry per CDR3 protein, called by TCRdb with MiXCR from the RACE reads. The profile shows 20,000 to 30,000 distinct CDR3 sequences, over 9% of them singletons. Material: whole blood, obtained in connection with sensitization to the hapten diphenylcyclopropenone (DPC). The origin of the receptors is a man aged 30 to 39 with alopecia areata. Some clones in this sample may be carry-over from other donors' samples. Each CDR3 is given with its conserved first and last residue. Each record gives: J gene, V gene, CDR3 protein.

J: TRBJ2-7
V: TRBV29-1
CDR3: CSVEDSLCGAYEQYF

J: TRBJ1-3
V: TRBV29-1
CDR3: CSVEATNTIYF

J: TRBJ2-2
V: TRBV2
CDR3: CASRSFSANTGELFF

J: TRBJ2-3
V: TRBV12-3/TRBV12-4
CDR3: CASTTSGGATDTQYF

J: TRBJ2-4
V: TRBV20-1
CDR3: CSAPDSLSDGRNIQYF

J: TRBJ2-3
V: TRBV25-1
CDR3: CASSEYGGASTDTQYF

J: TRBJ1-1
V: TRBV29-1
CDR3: CSVEDSWTEAFF

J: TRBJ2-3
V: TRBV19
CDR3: CASSPRTHTQYF

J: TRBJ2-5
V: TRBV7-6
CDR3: CASRKVLQETQYF

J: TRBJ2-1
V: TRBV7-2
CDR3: CASSYKPTYNEQFF

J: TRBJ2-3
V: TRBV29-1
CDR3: CSVVEGTDTQYF

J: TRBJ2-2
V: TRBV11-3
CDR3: CATSGGATNTGELFF

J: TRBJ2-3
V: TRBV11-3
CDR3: CASGGLVSTDTQYF

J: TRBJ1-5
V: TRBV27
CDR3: CASSDRARPQHF

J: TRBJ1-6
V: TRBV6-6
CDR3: CASRTGDSNSPLHF

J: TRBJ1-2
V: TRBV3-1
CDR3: CASSQDNRGYTF

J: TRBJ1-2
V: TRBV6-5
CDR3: CASSQGDNYGYTF

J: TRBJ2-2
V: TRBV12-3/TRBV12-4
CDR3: CASRSPGSNRGGELFF

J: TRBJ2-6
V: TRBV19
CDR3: CASSSTTGARSGANVLTF

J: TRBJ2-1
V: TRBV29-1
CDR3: CSVERGLTSGGNNEQFF

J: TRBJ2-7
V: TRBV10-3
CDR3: CAISRTVTYEQYF

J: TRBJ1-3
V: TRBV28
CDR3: CASTLDTGNTIYF

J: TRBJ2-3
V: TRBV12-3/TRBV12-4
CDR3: CASRTPSTDTQYF

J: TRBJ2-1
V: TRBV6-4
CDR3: CASSPYPGQYNEQFF

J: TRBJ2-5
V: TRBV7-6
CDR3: CASSFGKETQYF

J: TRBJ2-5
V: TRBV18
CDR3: CASSPEYQETQYF

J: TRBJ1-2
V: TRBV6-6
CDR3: CASSPGQGHYGYTF

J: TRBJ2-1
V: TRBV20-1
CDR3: CSARARWASGGNEQFF

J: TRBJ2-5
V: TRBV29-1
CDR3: CSGTGETQYF

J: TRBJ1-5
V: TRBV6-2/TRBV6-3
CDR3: CASSITGAQPQHF

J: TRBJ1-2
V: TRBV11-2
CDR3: CASSPGQFNYGYTF

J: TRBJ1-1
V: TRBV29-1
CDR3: CSVEARISGTEAFF

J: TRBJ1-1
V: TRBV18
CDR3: CASSPTKQGVEAFF

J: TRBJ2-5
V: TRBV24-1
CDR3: CATSDVTGSEPQYF

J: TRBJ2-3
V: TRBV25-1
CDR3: CASSSPVAGWGDTQYF

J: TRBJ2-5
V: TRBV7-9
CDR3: CASSREETQYF

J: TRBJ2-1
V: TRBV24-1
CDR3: CATSGTGSYNEQFF

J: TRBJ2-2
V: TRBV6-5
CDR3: CASSRRDPNTGELFF

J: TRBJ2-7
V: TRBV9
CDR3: CASSVETGLSYEQYF

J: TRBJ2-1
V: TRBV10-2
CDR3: CASRGLSHNEQFF